The source of this TCR beta chain is a study of T cell responses to AZD1222 COVID-19 vaccine. TCRdb's copy holds only in-frame clones and misses some; the assay was immunoSEQ multiplex PCR. The profile covers 150,000 to 200,000 clones, with almost 90% appearing a single time and roughly 7.7% taken by the ten largest. Germline CDR1 KGHDR, CDR2 SFDVKD. Trimming took 6 bases from V and 8 from J; bases not matched to a gene: 4. CDR3 length: 12 amino acids. This clonotype was sampled from an adult in good health. The specimen comprised peripheral blood, sampled on day 0 of AZD1222 vaccination. V usage is TRBV24-1 and J usage is TRBJ1-2, with 8 positions matching TRBD1. The CDR3 nucleotides are TGTGCCACCAGTAGACAGGGGCAGGGCTACACCTTC. Protein product: CATSRQGQGYTF.